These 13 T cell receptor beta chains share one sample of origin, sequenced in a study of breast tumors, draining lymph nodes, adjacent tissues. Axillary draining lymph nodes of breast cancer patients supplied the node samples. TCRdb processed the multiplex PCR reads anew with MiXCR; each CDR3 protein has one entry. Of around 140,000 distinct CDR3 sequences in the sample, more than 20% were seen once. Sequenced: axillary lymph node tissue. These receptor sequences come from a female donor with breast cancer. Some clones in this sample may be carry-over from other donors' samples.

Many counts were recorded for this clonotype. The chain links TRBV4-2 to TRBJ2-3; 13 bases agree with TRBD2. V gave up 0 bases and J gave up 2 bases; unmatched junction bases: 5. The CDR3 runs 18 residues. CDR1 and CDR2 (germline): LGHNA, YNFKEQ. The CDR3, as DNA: TGTGCCAGCAGCCAAGAACCGGGACTAGCGGGGAACACAGATACGCAGTATTTT. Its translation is CASSQEPGLAGNTDTQYF.

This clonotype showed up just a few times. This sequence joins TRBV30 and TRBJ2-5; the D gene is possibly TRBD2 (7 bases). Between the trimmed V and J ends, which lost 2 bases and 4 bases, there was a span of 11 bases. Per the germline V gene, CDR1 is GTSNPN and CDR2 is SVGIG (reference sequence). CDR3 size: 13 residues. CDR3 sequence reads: CAWSRGGGETQYF. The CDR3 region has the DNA TGTGCCTGGAGTAGGGGGGGGGGAGAGACCCAGTACTTC.

The DNA for the CDR3 is TGTGCCAGTCGGGCGGTAGCGAGCACAGATACGCAGTATTTT. Encoded protein: CASRAVASTDTQYF. The V gene is TRBV25-1, the J gene TRBJ2-3, with a tentative D call TRBD2 (5 bases). This CDR3 region has 14 residues. Trimming left V 9 bases short and J 0 bases short, with 13 bases between. In germline, CDR1 is MGHDK, CDR2 SYGVNS.

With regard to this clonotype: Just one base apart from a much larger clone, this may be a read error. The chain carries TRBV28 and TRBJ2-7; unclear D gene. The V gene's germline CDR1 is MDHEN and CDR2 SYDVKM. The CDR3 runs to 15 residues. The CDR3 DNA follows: TGTGCCGGCAGCCCAACAGCTATAAGCTCCTACGAGCAGTACTTC. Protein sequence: CAGSPTAISSYEQYF.

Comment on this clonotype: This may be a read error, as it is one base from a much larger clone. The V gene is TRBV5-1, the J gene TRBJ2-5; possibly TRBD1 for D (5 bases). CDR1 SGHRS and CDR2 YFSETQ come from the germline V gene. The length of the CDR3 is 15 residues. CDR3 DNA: TGCGCCGGCAGCTTGGATGTAGGGGTCCAAGAGACCCAGTACTTC. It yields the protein CAGSLDVGVQETQYF.

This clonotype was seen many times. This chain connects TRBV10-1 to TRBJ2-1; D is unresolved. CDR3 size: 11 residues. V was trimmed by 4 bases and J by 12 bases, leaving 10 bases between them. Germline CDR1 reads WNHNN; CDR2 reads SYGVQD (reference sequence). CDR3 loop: CASSGGFGQFF. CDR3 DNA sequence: TGCGCCAGCAGTGGGGGTTTTGGGCAGTTCTTC.

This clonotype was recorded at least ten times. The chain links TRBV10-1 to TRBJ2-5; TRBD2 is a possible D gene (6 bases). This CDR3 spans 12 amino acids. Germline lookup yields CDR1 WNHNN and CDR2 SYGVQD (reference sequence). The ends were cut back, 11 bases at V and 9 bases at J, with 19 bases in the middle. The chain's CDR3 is CARPDYFWAQYF. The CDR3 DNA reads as TGCGCCCGCCCGGACTATTTCTGGGCCCAGTACTTC.

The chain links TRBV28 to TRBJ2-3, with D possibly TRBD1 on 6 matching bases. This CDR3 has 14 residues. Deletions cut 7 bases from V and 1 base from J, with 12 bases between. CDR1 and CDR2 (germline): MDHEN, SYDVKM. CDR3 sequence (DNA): TGTGCCAGCACCCCAGGGGAATGCACAGATACGCAGTATTTT. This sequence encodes CASTPGECTDTQYF.

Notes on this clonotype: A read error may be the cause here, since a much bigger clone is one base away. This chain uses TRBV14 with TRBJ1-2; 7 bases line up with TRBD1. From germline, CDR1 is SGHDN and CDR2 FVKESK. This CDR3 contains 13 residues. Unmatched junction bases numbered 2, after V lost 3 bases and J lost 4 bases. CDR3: CASSHRQGYGYTF. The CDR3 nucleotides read TGTGCCAGCAGCCACAGACAGGGCTATGGCTACACCTTC.

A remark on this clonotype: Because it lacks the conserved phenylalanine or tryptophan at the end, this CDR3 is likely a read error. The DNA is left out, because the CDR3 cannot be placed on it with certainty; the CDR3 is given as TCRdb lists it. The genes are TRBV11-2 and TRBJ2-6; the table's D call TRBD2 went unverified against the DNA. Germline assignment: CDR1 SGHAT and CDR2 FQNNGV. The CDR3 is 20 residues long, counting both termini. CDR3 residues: CASSWPRGGPINSGANVLTL.

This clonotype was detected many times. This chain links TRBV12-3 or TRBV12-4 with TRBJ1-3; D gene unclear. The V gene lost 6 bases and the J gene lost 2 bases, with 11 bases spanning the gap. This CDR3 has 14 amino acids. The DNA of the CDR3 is TGTGCCAGCAGGGCTGGGGATACTGGAAACACCATATATTTT. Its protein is CASRAGDTGNTIYF.

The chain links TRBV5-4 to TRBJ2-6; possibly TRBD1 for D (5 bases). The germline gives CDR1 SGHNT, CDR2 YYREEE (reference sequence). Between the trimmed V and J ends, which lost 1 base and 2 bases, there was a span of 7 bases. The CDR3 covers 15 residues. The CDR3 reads CASSLWGAGANVLTF. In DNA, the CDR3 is TGTGCCAGCAGCTTGTGGGGCGCTGGGGCCAACGTCCTGACTTTC.

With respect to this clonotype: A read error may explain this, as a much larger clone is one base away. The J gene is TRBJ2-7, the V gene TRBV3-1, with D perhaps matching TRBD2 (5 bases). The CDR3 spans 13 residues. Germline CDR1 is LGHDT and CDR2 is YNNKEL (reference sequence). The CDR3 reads CASSQRESYEQCF. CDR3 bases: TGTGCCAGCAGCCAACGGGAATCCTACGAGCAGTGCTTC.